The clone carrying this T cell receptor beta chain was recorded many times. Its antigen is not identified. This specimen belongs to a study of human T cells and chemical hapten exposure. Background on the study: Upper inner arm skin measuring approximately 2 cm by approximately 2 cm received 2% DPC for sensitization. Regarding the study as a whole: Donors were affected by alopecia, so their immune reaction might vary from that of healthy individuals.

Time point of the sample: pre-sensitization, week 0. Indicated treatment: therapeutic diphenylcyclopropenone sensitization with weekly scalp DPC. Attachment of unique molecular identifiers to individual cDNA molecules was performed in the library. TCRdb re-analysed the RACE reads in MiXCR, keeping a single row per CDR3 protein. Seen here are 350,000 to 400,000 distinct CDR3 sequences, roughly 4.6% observed once, and the top ten hold 2.5% to 3%. The sequence was obtained from a woman aged 50 to 65 with alopecia areata. Some clones in this sample may be carry-over from other donors' samples. This specimen consisted of whole blood, obtained in connection with sensitization to the hapten diphenylcyclopropenone (DPC).

CDR3 sequence: CASSSPWEVSNYGYTF. CDR3 coding DNA: TGTGCCAGCAGTTCCCCTTGGGAGGTCTCTAACTATGGCTACACCTTC. The chain combines TRBV28 with TRBJ1-2; no clear D gene. The germline CDR1 and CDR2 sequences are MDHEN and SYDVKM. The CDR3 runs 16 residues. V was shortened by 4 bases and J by 0 bases, with 15 bases between the two germline ends.